This entry lists 20 T cell receptor beta chains sequenced from one sample in a study of T-cell reconstitution after alpha-beta-depleted transplantation in children. Researchers prepared the TCRbeta library using unique molecular identifiers, the study reports. TCRdb passed the PCR reads through MiXCR, listing each CDR3 protein once. In the table there are some 350,000 distinct CDR3 sequences, roughly 17% of which are singletons. This material consisted of PBMCs, mostly from graft donor cells, taken 360 days after TCRalphabeta/CD19-depleted stem cell transplant. The receptor source for this set is a male patient aged 2 to 10 who had a stem cell transplant for acute lymphoblastic leukemia, so the T cells may come from the graft donor.

A few counts support this clonotype. This chain joins TRBV27 and TRBJ1-2, with 7 positions matching TRBD1. CDR1 and CDR2 from the germline V gene are MNHEY and SMNVEV (reference sequence). J lost 4 bases, V lost 6 bases, and 11 bases had no gene match. This CDR3 contains 15 residues. DNA for the CDR3: TGTGCCAGCAGGCGCGACAGGGCGGGGGCCTATGGCTACACCTTC. Its protein product is CASRRDRAGAYGYTF.

This clonotype was counted only a few times. V is TRBV5-1 and J is TRBJ2-3; 8 bases are shared with TRBD1. This CDR3 is built from 14 residues. The germline gives CDR1 SGHRS, CDR2 YFSETQ. Trimming cost V 1 base and J 8 bases; bases outside gene matches: 6. The chain's CDR3 is CASSLRQGAGTQYF. DNA of the CDR3: TGCGCCAGCAGCTTGCGGCAGGGGGCTGGTACGCAGTATTTT.

The rearrangement uses TRBV29-1 and TRBJ2-3; 7 nucleotides line up with TRBD2. CDR3 length equals 15 residues. V lost 1 base, J lost 4 bases, and 8 bases stayed unmatched. The germline V gene has CDR1 SQVTM and CDR2 ANQGSEA. As DNA, the CDR3 is TGCAGCGTTGAAGTGGCGGGAGTAGGGGCAGATACGCAGTATTTT. This sequence encodes CSVEVAGVGADTQYF.

This chain joins TRBV28 and TRBJ2-5; the match to TRBD2 covers 10 bases. Per the germline V gene, CDR1 is MDHEN and CDR2 is SYDVKM. The CDR3 loop spans 15 amino acids. V gave up 1 base and J gave up 5 bases; unmatched junction bases: 4. CDR3 region: CASSLYRAGGETQYF. CDR3 bases: TGTGCCAGCAGTTTATATCGAGCGGGAGGGGAGACCCAGTACTTC.

The chain has TRBV7-9 and TRBJ2-7; weak D call: TRBD1 (5 bases). CDR1 and CDR2 from the germline V gene are SEHNR and FQNEAQ (reference sequence). The CDR3 loop spans 14 amino acids. V dropped 5 bases and J dropped 0 bases, with 11 bases sitting between them. The CDR3 loop reads CASSIQDTSYEQYF. The CDR3 DNA reads as TGTGCCAGCAGCATCCAGGACACCTCCTACGAGCAGTACTTC. Complete variable domain (other parts from reference TRBV7-9 and TRBJ2-7): DTGVSQNPRHKITKRGQNVTFRCDPISEHNRLYWYRQTLGQGPEFLTYFQNEAQLEKSRLLSDRFSAERPKGSFSTLEIQRTEQGDSAMYLCASSIQDTSYEQYFGPGTRLTVT.

This clonotype has just a few counts. The chain carries TRBV7-9 and TRBJ2-7; 8 bases are a match to TRBD1. Germline lookup yields CDR1 SEHNR and CDR2 FQNEAQ (reference sequence). This CDR3 is 16 amino acids long. With V trimmed by 3 bases and J by 7 bases, 14 bases remained unmatched. CDR3 DNA sequence: TGTGCCAGCAGCTTCCTAACTGGACAGGGACTTTTGGAGCAGTACTTC. Translation: CASSFLTGQGLLEQYF.

This chain connects TRBV9 to TRBJ2-7; either TRBD1 or TRBD2 may fit D (5 bases each). This CDR3 has 18 amino acids. The V end lost 0 bases, the J end lost 7 bases, and 26 bases lay between the germline ends. The germline V gene has CDR1 SGDLS and CDR2 YYNGEE. CDR3 in amino acids: CASSVAAHTGAGKGEQYF. DNA of the CDR3: TGTGCCAGCAGCGTAGCGGCGCACACCGGGGCAGGGAAAGGAGAGCAGTACTTC.

This clonotype was recorded once. DNA of the CDR3: TGCAGCGTTGTTAGGGGGGGAGTGAACAATGAGCAGTTCTTC. Translated, it gives CSVVRGGVNNEQFF. This chain links TRBV29-1 with TRBJ2-1, with D possibly being TRBD2 (7 bases). The CDR3 runs 14 residues. The V end lost 4 bases, the J end lost 5 bases, and 15 bases lay between the germline ends. Per germline, CDR1 SQVTM and CDR2 ANQGSEA.

The rearrangement joins TRBV11-2 to TRBJ2-5; the match to TRBD2 covers 14 bases. Germline lookup yields CDR1 SGHAT and CDR2 FQNNGV. The ends lost 4 bases at V and 4 bases at J; junction bases unmatched: 14. This CDR3 is built from 19 residues. CDR3 nucleotides: TGTGCCAGCAGCTCCCTGCCGGGACTAGCGGGAGTTGCAAGAGAGACCCAGTACTTC. It translates to CASSSLPGLAGVARETQYF.

The chain uses TRBV5-1 and TRBJ2-5, with no clear D. The CDR3 contains 12 residues. V shed 4 bases and J shed 5 bases, with 9 bases lying between them. CDR1 SGHRS and CDR2 YFSETQ come from the germline V gene. The CDR3 nucleotides are TGCGCCAGCAGCCAAGTAATGGAGACCCAGTACTTC. Translated: CASSQVMETQYF. Using reference TRBV5-1 and TRBJ2-5 for the parts outside the CDR3, the full variable domain is KAGVTQTPRYLIKTRGQQVTLSCSPISGHRSVSWYQQTPGQGLQFLFEYFSETQRNKGNFPGRFSGRQFSNSRSEMNVSTLELGDSALYLCASSQVMETQYFGPGTRLLVL.

This clonotype has only a few counts. The V gene is TRBV13, the J gene TRBJ2-7, with 7 bases fitting TRBD2. Germline lookup yields CDR1 PRHDT and CDR2 FYEKMQ (reference sequence). The CDR3 spans 16 residues. V lost 5 bases and J lost 2; bases outside the gene matches: 12. CDR3 DNA: TGTGCCAGCAGCACGTACGGGGCTAGCGGTCCCTACGAGCAGTACTTC. Protein product: CASSTYGASGPYEQYF.

The CDR3 loop is CASSHSGRLYF. The CDR3 DNA follows: TGTGCCAGCAGCCATAGCGGGAGGCTGTACTTC. The chain has TRBV3-1 and TRBJ2-7; 10 nucleotides agree with TRBD2. Germline loops: CDR1 LGHDT, CDR2 YNNKEL (reference sequence). The CDR3 loop spans 11 amino acids. Trimming at V came to 3 bases and at J to 12 bases, leaving 2 bases not matched to a gene.

This clonotype was detected ten times or more. CDR3 in amino acids: CASSPAQETQYF. The CDR3 DNA is TGTGCCAGCAGTCCGGCTCAAGAGACCCAGTACTTC. The chain joins TRBV6-2 or TRBV6-3 to TRBJ2-5; no definite D call. This CDR3 is built from 12 residues. The V and J ends lost 5 bases and 2 bases respectively, with 6 bases between them. CDR1 MNHEY and CDR2 SVGEGT come from the germline V gene.

The CDR3 DNA sequence: TGTGCCAGCAGCTTAGGAGCCGGGGACCCAGTGGTGTACCAAGAGACCCAGTACTTC. Translating it yields CASSLGAGDPVVYQETQYF. V usage is TRBV11-2 and J usage is TRBJ2-5, with D possibly called TRBD1 or TRBD2 (5 bases each). Trimming removed 1 base from V and 0 bases from J, with 21 bases in between. The length of the CDR3 is 19 residues. The germline CDR1 and CDR2 sequences are SGHAT and FQNNGV.

This clonotype was counted only a few times. The V gene is TRBV5-1, the J gene TRBJ1-4, with D perhaps TRBD1 (6 bases). The CDR3 contains 14 residues. The germline V and J ends were trimmed by 1 base and 10 bases, with 14 bases remaining between them. Germline loops: CDR1 SGHRS, CDR2 YFSETQ. Written as DNA, the CDR3 is TGCGCCAGCAGCTTGACCAGGGGACCCGGAAAACTGTTTTTT. It codes for CASSLTRGPGKLFF.

The genes are TRBV4-1 and TRBJ2-1; D unresolved. This CDR3 has 16 residues. V lost 3 bases and J lost 4, with 16 bases in between. The germline gives CDR1 MGHRA, CDR2 YSYEKL. The DNA for the CDR3 is TGCGCCAGCAGCCATCATACTGGGATAAAATACAATGAGCAGTTCTTC. The encoded protein is CASSHHTGIKYNEQFF.

V usage is TRBV4-1 and J usage is TRBJ2-2, with 12 bases fitting TRBD2. CDR1 MGHRA and CDR2 YSYEKL come from the germline V gene. Unmatched junction bases numbered 5, after V lost 2 bases and J lost 7 bases. CDR3 length: 16 residues. The CDR3 region is CASSQLAGGPNGELFF. In nucleotides, the CDR3 is TGCGCCAGCAGCCAACTAGCGGGAGGGCCAAACGGGGAGCTGTTTTTT.

The genes are TRBV7-8 and TRBJ1-5, with TRBD1 as a possible D gene (5 bases). The germline V and J ends were trimmed by 3 bases and 5 bases, with 20 bases remaining between them. This CDR3 spans 17 amino acids. CDR1 is SGHVS and CDR2 is FQNEAQ in the germline V gene. CDR3 region: CASSFRSGHVNHQPQHF. The DNA of the CDR3 is TGTGCCAGCAGCTTCCGTTCAGGACATGTAAACCATCAGCCCCAGCATTTT.

This clonotype was counted ten times or more. The rearrangement joins TRBV6-2 or TRBV6-3 to TRBJ2-7; D is uncertain. This CDR3 contains 13 residues. V was trimmed by 4 bases and J by 3 bases, leaving 10 bases between them. CDR1 and CDR2 from the germline V gene are MNHEY and SVGEGT. CDR3 region: CASSWLVYYEQYF. In DNA, the CDR3 is TGTGCCAGCAGTTGGCTAGTATACTACGAGCAGTACTTC.

This chain links TRBV7-2 with TRBJ2-7, with D possibly being TRBD2 (6 bases). CDR3 size: 13 residues. Between the trimmed V and J ends, which lost 4 bases and 4 bases, there was a span of 11 bases. The germline V gene encodes CDR1 SGHTA and CDR2 FQGNSA. The DNA of the CDR3 is TGTGCCAGCAGCTGGGACTCGTTATACGAGCAGTACTTC. Its protein product is CASSWDSLYEQYF. The full variable domain, its missing parts supplied by reference TRBV7-2 and TRBJ2-7, is GAGVSQSPSNKVTEKGKDVELRCDPISGHTALYWYRQSLGQGLEFLIYFQGNSAPDKSGLPSDRFSAERTGGSVSTLTIQRTQQEDSAVYLCASSWDSLYEQYFGPGTRLTVT.